A single sample gave rise to the 18 T cell receptor beta chains below, sequenced in a study of blood T cell repertoires in COVID-19. The method was immunoSEQ multiplex PCR; TCRdb's version includes in-frame clones alone and lacks a portion of them. This repertoire shows roughly 130,000 clones, more than 70% found once; its top ten account for around 3.6%. The sequencing input was peripheral blood. These receptors were taken from a woman in her sixties or seventies with acute or convalescent COVID-19.

This clone was counted once. V usage is TRBV6-5 and J usage is TRBJ2-5; 7 bases match TRBD1. Trimming at V came to 6 bases and at J to 5 bases, leaving 9 bases not matched to a gene. Germline loops: CDR1 MNHEY, CDR2 SVGAGI. This CDR3 is built from 14 residues. The CDR3 DNA follows: TGTGCCAGCAGAACGACAGGGACCCGGGAGACCCAGTACTTC. It yields the protein CASRTTGTRETQYF.

The chain uses TRBV15 and TRBJ2-5; D not resolved. The CDR3 totals 14 residues. Trimming removed 5 bases from V and 0 bases from J, with 10 bases in between. The germline V gene encodes CDR1 LNHNV and CDR2 YYDKDF (reference sequence). The CDR3 loop is CATSLSRYQETQYF. In nucleotides, the CDR3 is TGTGCCACCAGCTTATCGAGGTACCAAGAGACCCAGTACTTC.

This chain links TRBV19 with TRBJ2-1; possible D gene TRBD2, 6 bases. Germline assignment: CDR1 LNHDA and CDR2 SQIVND (reference sequence). The CDR3 consists of 14 residues. V lost 5 bases to trimming and J lost 4 bases, with 12 bases between them. Written as DNA, the CDR3 is TGTGCCAGTAGTCCGAGTAGCGGATACAATGAGCAGTTCTTC. It translates to CASSPSSGYNEQFF.

The CDR3 reads CASSPPVGAPNYGYTF. The CDR3 DNA is TGTGCCAGCAGCCCTCCTGTGGGGGCACCTAACTATGGCTACACCTTC. The J gene is TRBJ1-2, the V gene TRBV5-4; maybe TRBD1 (6 bases). The CDR3 loop spans 16 amino acids. Trimming took 4 bases from V and 0 from J, leaving 16 bases between them. The germline V gene encodes CDR1 SGHNT and CDR2 YYREEE (reference sequence).

The chain links TRBV3-1 (or the pseudogene TRBV3-2) to TRBJ1-3; tentatively, D is TRBD1 (6 bases). The CDR3 sequence is 16 residues long. Trimming pared 4 bases from V and 0 bases from J, leaving 13 bases between. Germline CDR1 reads LGHDT; CDR2 reads YNNKEL (reference sequence). CDR3 sequence (DNA): TGTGCCAGCAGCCGGGGGCAGGGCACCTCTGGAAACACCATATATTTT. Translated: CASSRGQGTSGNTIYF.

The chain combines TRBV25-1 with TRBJ1-3; 9 positions match TRBD1. V was clipped by 2 bases and J by 4 bases; unmatched bases: 3. Germline V gene data show CDR1 as MGHDK and CDR2 as SYGVNS. This CDR3 has 15 amino acids. This CDR3 reads CASSEGQGSGNTIYF. CDR3 DNA sequence: TGTGCCAGCAGTGAAGGACAGGGGTCGGGAAACACCATATATTTT. Combining the CDR3 with reference TRBV25-1 and TRBJ1-3 gives the whole variable domain EADIYQTPRYLVIGTGKKITLECSQTMGHDKMYWYQQDPGMELHLIHYSYGVNSTEKGDLSSESTVSRIRTEHFPLTLESARPSHTSQYLCASSEGQGSGNTIYFGEGSWLTVV.

This chain links TRBV24-1 with TRBJ1-2; 7 nucleotides align to TRBD1. The germline gives CDR1 KGHDR, CDR2 SFDVKD. After removal of 9 bases from V and 2 bases from J, the junction contained 2 bases not matched to a gene. CDR3 length: 12 residues. Here the CDR3 reads CATSTGNYGYTF. CDR3 DNA: TGTGCCACCTCGACAGGGAACTATGGCTACACCTTC.

This clone was recorded a few times. The rearrangement uses TRBV3-1 (or the pseudogene TRBV3-2) and TRBJ2-1; 14 positions match TRBD2. The V gene end was trimmed by 6 bases and the J gene end by 2 bases; junction bases not matched to a gene: 3. This CDR3 comprises 16 residues. CDR1 is LGHDT, CDR2 YNNKEL, per germline (reference sequence). The CDR3 region is CASRPGLAGAYNEQFF. The CDR3 bases are TGTGCCAGCAGACCGGGACTAGCGGGGGCCTACAATGAGCAGTTCTTC.

The chain combines TRBV5-1 with TRBJ2-5; possible D gene TRBD1, 6 bases. This CDR3 contains 15 residues. CDR1 and CDR2 from the germline V gene are SGHRS and YFSETQ. V lost 5 bases and J 8 bases, leaving 22 bases between the germline ends. The CDR3 sequence: CASRPDSGTRGTQYF. CDR3 bases: TGCGCCAGCAGGCCTGACTCGGGGACAAGGGGAACCCAGTACTTC.

The chain's CDR3 is CATSRVGTGYINEKLFF. The CDR3 DNA follows: TGTGCCACCAGCAGAGTGGGGACAGGGTATATTAATGAAAAACTGTTTTTT. This sequence joins TRBV15 and TRBJ1-4; 9 bases agree with TRBD1. Per the germline V gene, CDR1 is LNHNV and CDR2 is YYDKDF (reference sequence). This CDR3 comprises 17 residues. After removal of 1 base from V and 4 bases from J, the junction contained 7 bases not matched to a gene.

The V call is TRBV20-1, the J call TRBJ1-3; D remains ambiguous. Trimming removed 3 bases at V and 3 bases at J, with 9 bases between. CDR1 DFQATT and CDR2 SNEGSKA come from the germline V gene (reference sequence). This CDR3 has 13 amino acids. DNA for the CDR3: TGCAGTGCTAGTGAGGGAGGTGGAAACACCATATATTTT. This encodes CSASEGGGNTIYF.

This clone came up a few times. The J gene is TRBJ1-5, the V gene TRBV4-1; 9 bases map to TRBD1. The CDR3 contains 18 residues. The germline V gene encodes CDR1 MGHRA and CDR2 YSYEKL. Trimming cost V 0 bases and J 4 bases; bases outside gene matches: 10. The CDR3 coding sequence is TGCGCCAGCAGCCAAGATCTTAGTTCGGGACAGGGTAATCAGCCCCAGCATTTT. This gives the protein CASSQDLSSGQGNQPQHF.

The CDR3, as DNA: TGTGCCAGCAGTGAAGGTGTCATCGGGGAAAAACTGTTTTTT. Translated, it gives CASSEGVIGEKLFF. This chain links TRBV2 with TRBJ1-4; D gene unclear. This CDR3 contains 14 residues. Between the trimmed V and J ends, which lost 1 base and 8 bases, there was a span of 11 bases. Looked up from germline, CDR1 is SNHLY and CDR2 is FYNNEI.

The chain couples TRBV30 to TRBJ1-6, with TRBD1 matching over 8 bases. Germline values: CDR1 GTSNPN, CDR2 SVGIG (reference sequence). V gave up 2 bases and J gave up 19 bases; unmatched junction bases: 10. This CDR3 is 12 amino acids long. The CDR3 DNA reads TGTGCCTGGAGTTCGGCAGGGGGCGCATTACACTTT. Translating it yields CAWSSAGGALHF.

The rearrangement links TRBV18 to TRBJ1-5, with D unresolved. CDR1 is KGHSH and CDR2 is LQKENI in the germline V gene. The CDR3 loop spans 14 amino acids. V dropped 3 bases and J dropped 2 bases, with 8 bases sitting between them. CDR3 loop: CASSPLGGNQPQHF. In DNA, the CDR3 is TGTGCCAGCTCACCTCTAGGAGGCAATCAGCCCCAGCATTTT.

This chain links TRBV5-1 with TRBJ2-3; 9 bases are a match to TRBD2. CDR3 length: 16 residues. Germline V gene sequence: CDR1 SGHRS, CDR2 YFSETQ. V shed 0 bases, J shed 3 bases, and the junction held 5 bases outside the gene matches. CDR3 amino acids: CASSLGAGGRTDTQYF. Written as DNA, the CDR3 is TGCGCCAGCAGCTTGGGGGCGGGAGGGAGGACAGATACGCAGTATTTT.

The CDR3 region has the DNA TGTGCCAGCAAGACGGCTAGCGGGAACTCCTACGAGCAGTACTTC. As protein: CASKTASGNSYEQYF. V is TRBV6-5 and J is TRBJ2-7; 9 bases map to TRBD2. V trimming: 7 bases; J trimming: 0 bases; junction bases outside the gene matches: 7. This CDR3 is built from 15 residues. The germline CDR1 and CDR2 sequences are MNHEY and SVGAGI.

The chain is built from TRBV6-1 and TRBJ1-1; possible D gene TRBD1, 5 bases. There are 13 residues in the CDR3. The germline V gene encodes CDR1 MNHNS and CDR2 SASEGT. The V and J ends lost 2 bases and 7 bases respectively, with 11 bases between them. The CDR3 region is CASSERGGFEAFF. The DNA of the CDR3 is TGTGCCAGCAGTGAACGGGGGGGTTTTGAAGCTTTCTTT.